These 25 T cell receptor beta chains share one sample of origin, sequenced in a study of blood T cell repertoires in COVID-19. Produced via immunoSEQ multiplex PCR; TCRdb's table is partial and in-frame only. The sample yields 150,000 to 200,000 clones, 70% to 85% seen once. Sequenced material: peripheral blood. The receptors stem from a young woman with acute or convalescent COVID-19.

This clone has a single count. The chain uses TRBV30 and TRBJ2-5; TRBD2 matches 10 bases. The J segment lost 5 bases and the V segment lost 0 bases, leaving 9 bases of the junction unmatched. Germline CDR1 and CDR2: GTSNPN and SVGIG (reference sequence). The CDR3 sequence is 16 residues long. CDR3 amino acids: CAWSVRSGGAGETQYF. DNA of the CDR3: TGTGCCTGGAGTGTACGGAGCGGGGGGGCCGGGGAGACCCAGTACTTC.

This clone was observed a few times. J is TRBJ2-1 and V is TRBV5-1; tentative D call: TRBD2 (5 bases). V shed 5 bases and J shed 10 bases, with 13 bases lying between them. CDR1 is SGHRS and CDR2 is YFSETQ in the germline V gene. This CDR3 spans 12 amino acids. Here the CDR3 reads CASREGLGEQFF. The CDR3 coding sequence is TGCGCCAGCAGAGAGGGTTTGGGCGAGCAGTTCTTC. Complete variable domain (other parts from reference TRBV5-1 and TRBJ2-1): KAGVTQTPRYLIKTRGQQVTLSCSPISGHRSVSWYQQTPGQGLQFLFEYFSETQRNKGNFPGRFSGRQFSNSRSEMNVSTLELGDSALYLCASREGLGEQFFGPGTRLTVL.

The chain employs TRBV19 and TRBJ2-3; TRBD2 matches at 9 bases. V lost 0 bases, J lost 7 bases, and 8 bases stayed unmatched. CDR1 is LNHDA, CDR2 SQIVND, per germline (reference sequence). CDR3 size: 16 residues. CDR3 amino acids: CASSIDVAGVFNTQYF. Here the CDR3 DNA reads TGTGCCAGTAGTATAGATGTAGCGGGAGTGTTTAATACGCAGTATTTT.

The CDR3 bases are TGTGCCAGCAGTCACCGAGACAGGAACACTGAAGCTTTCTTT. Residues: CASSHRDRNTEAFF. This sequence joins TRBV6-5 and TRBJ1-1, with TRBD1 as a possible D gene (5 bases). The germline CDR1 and CDR2 sequences are MNHEY and SVGAGI. V was trimmed by 5 bases and J by 1 base, leaving 11 bases between them. This CDR3 has 14 amino acids.

This chain uses TRBV7-6 with TRBJ1-3, with 8 bases identical to TRBD1. Trimming cost V 1 base and J 0 bases; bases outside gene matches: 2. This CDR3 contains 16 residues. Germline V gene data show CDR1 as SGHVS and CDR2 as FNYEAQ. The CDR3 loop is CASSLGTGTSGNTIYF. The CDR3, as DNA: TGTGCCAGCAGCTTAGGGACAGGGACCTCTGGAAACACCATATATTTT.

This rearrangement joins TRBV2 to TRBJ1-1; D unresolved. The V end was cut by 5 bases, the J end by 1 base, with 8 bases between. CDR3 length: 13 amino acids. Germline V lookup: CDR1 SNHLY, CDR2 FYNNEI. This chain's CDR3 is CASSPDSNTEAFF. The CDR3 nucleotides read TGTGCCAGCAGTCCCGACTCGAACACTGAAGCTTTCTTT.

The chain employs TRBV7-9 and TRBJ2-7, with unresolved D. The CDR3 covers 15 residues. CDR1 and CDR2 from the germline V gene are SEHNR and FQNEAQ (reference sequence). The V end lost 2 bases, the J end lost 2 bases, and 13 bases lay between the germline ends. CDR3 sequence: CASSLTPRGTYEQYF. For the CDR3, the DNA is TGTGCCAGCAGCTTAACCCCCCGCGGAACCTACGAGCAGTACTTC.

The chain recombines TRBV6-5 with TRBJ1-5; TRBD1 matches at 7 bases. Germline-derived CDR1 and CDR2 are MNHEY and SVGAGI. This CDR3 is built from 15 residues. The V segment lost 6 bases and the J segment 7 bases; nucleotides outside the gene matches: 12. The CDR3 sequence: CASSARTGVRQPQHF. CDR3 coding DNA: TGTGCCAGCAGCGCCCGGACAGGTGTAAGACAGCCCCAGCATTTT.

In this sample, this clone turned up once. This sequence joins TRBV6-5 and TRBJ1-6; 9 bases line up with TRBD1. Germline loops: CDR1 MNHEY, CDR2 SVGAGI. The CDR3 is made up of 14 amino acids. V shed 7 bases and J 6 bases; nucleotides not matched to a gene: 4. The CDR3: CASTTGQGNSPLHF. The CDR3, as DNA: TGTGCCAGCACCACGGGACAGGGTAATTCACCCCTCCACTTT.

This clone was observed a single time. The rearrangement uses TRBV14 and TRBJ2-7; D is unresolved. V lost 3 bases and J 4 bases, leaving 10 bases between the germline ends. Per germline, CDR1 SGHDN and CDR2 FVKESK. This CDR3 spans 13 amino acids. CDR3 protein: CASSHLGVYEQYF. The CDR3 coding sequence is TGTGCCAGCAGCCATTTAGGAGTATACGAGCAGTACTTC.

V gene TRBV27 combines with J gene TRBJ1-1, with D perhaps TRBD1 (6 bases). The germline CDR1 and CDR2 sequences are MNHEY and SMNVEV (reference sequence). V lost 6 bases to trimming and J lost 3 bases, with 14 bases between them. The CDR3 runs 14 residues. The DNA of the CDR3 is TGTGCCAGCAGCCACCTCAGGGGTCACACTGAAGCTTTCTTT. Encoded protein: CASSHLRGHTEAFF.

The rearrangement links TRBV7-2 to TRBJ2-3; a weak D match, TRBD2 (5 bases). The V end lost 1 base, the J end lost 0 bases, and 11 bases lay between the germline ends. CDR3 length: 16 residues. The germline CDR1 and CDR2 sequences are SGHTA and FQGNSA. CDR3 region: CASSLVGRGSTDTQYF. The DNA of the CDR3 is TGTGCCAGCAGCTTAGTTGGTCGGGGAAGCACAGATACGCAGTATTTT.

The chain joins TRBV7-8 to TRBJ2-6; 10 bases fit TRBD1. The J segment lost 3 bases and the V segment lost 6 bases, leaving 5 bases of the junction unmatched. CDR1 is SGHVS, CDR2 FQNEAQ, per germline. This CDR3 spans 16 amino acids. The CDR3 DNA reads TGTGCCAGCAGATGGGACAGGGGTGGTGGGGCCAACGTCCTGACTTTC. Translation gives CASRWDRGGGANVLTF.

The chain is built from TRBV11-3 and TRBJ2-3; D possibly corresponds to TRBD1 (7 bases). This CDR3 has 16 amino acids. V lost 5 bases and J 2 bases, leaving 17 bases between the germline ends. Germline CDR1 SGHNT, CDR2 YENEEA. The CDR3 is CASSLRAGGYTDTQYF. CDR3 DNA: TGTGCCAGCAGCCTCCGAGCAGGGGGGTACACAGATACGCAGTATTTT. The whole variable domain, filled in from reference TRBV11-3 and TRBJ2-3, reads EAGVVQSPRYKIIEKKQPVAFWCNPISGHNTLYWYLQNLGQGPELLIRYENEEAVDDSQLPKDRFSAERLKGVDSTLKIQPAELGDSAVYLCASSLRAGGYTDTQYFGPGTRLTVL.

The V call is TRBV21-1, the J call TRBJ2-3; the table's D gene call, TRBD2, was not cross checked with the DNA. TRBV21-1 constitutes a pseudogene. This CDR3 contains 14 residues. The CDR3 spells CASSKGREADTQYF. The CDR3 DNA sequence: TGTGCCAGCAGCAAAGGGAGGGAGGCAGATACGCAGTATTTT.

The chain links TRBV6-6 to TRBJ2-3, with 7 bases matching TRBD1. Germline-derived CDR1 and CDR2 are MNHNY and SVGAGI (reference sequence). There are 14 residues in the CDR3. V dropped 8 bases and J dropped 3; count of bases not matched to a gene: 8. The CDR3 region is CASALRQGTDTQYF. The CDR3 DNA is TGTGCCAGCGCCTTAAGACAGGGTACAGATACGCAGTATTTT.

This chain links TRBV2 with TRBJ2-7; no definite D call. Looked up from germline, CDR1 is SNHLY and CDR2 is FYNNEI. The CDR3 loop spans 14 amino acids. V lost 10 bases to trimming and J lost 3 bases, with 19 bases between them. The CDR3 is CATRLRFVVYEQYF. The CDR3 nucleotides read TGTGCCACTCGACTGCGTTTTGTGGTCTACGAGCAGTACTTC.

The chain is built from TRBV5-1 and TRBJ2-5; D is unresolved. Germline CDR1 SGHRS, CDR2 YFSETQ. Trimming pared 0 bases from V and 1 base from J, leaving 10 bases between. This CDR3 region has 15 residues. The CDR3 spells CASSLAGSFQETQYF. The CDR3 DNA is TGCGCCAGCAGCTTGGCCGGGTCCTTCCAAGAGACCCAGTACTTC.

The chain couples TRBV9 to TRBJ2-7; 16 positions match TRBD2. The CDR3 extends over 16 amino acids. Germline lookup yields CDR1 SGDLS and CDR2 YYNGEE. The V segment lost 5 bases and the J segment 0 bases; nucleotides outside the gene matches: 2. CDR3 in DNA: TGTGCCAGCAGTGGGACTAGCGGGGGGGACTCCTACGAGCAGTACTTC. This translates into CASSGTSGGDSYEQYF.

The CDR3 is CASSQGGSYNEQFF. DNA of the CDR3: TGCGCCAGCAGCCAAGGCGGGAGTTACAATGAGCAGTTCTTC. The rearrangement joins TRBV4-3 to TRBJ2-1; 7 bases agree with TRBD2. The CDR3 extends over 14 amino acids. Germline V lookup: CDR1 LGHNA, CDR2 YSLEER. The trim removed 1 base at V and 4 bases at J, leaving 1 base unmatched.

The chain uses TRBV6-1 and TRBJ2-2; TRBD2 matches at 9 bases. The ends lost 2 bases at V and 0 bases at J; junction bases unmatched: 7. The CDR3 is 18 amino acids. The germline CDR1 and CDR2 sequences are MNHNS and SASEGT. The CDR3 loop reads CASSEILAGGANTGELFF. In nucleotides, the CDR3 is TGTGCCAGCAGTGAAATCCTTGCGGGGGGGGCGAACACCGGGGAGCTGTTTTTT.

This clone appeared a few times. The chain employs TRBV5-1 and TRBJ1-5, with D uncertain. With 0 bases removed from V and 1 base from J, the gap between germline ends came to 11 bases. Germline loops: CDR1 SGHRS, CDR2 YFSETQ. The CDR3 extends over 16 amino acids. This chain's CDR3 is CASSLAPRESNQPQHF. The DNA for the CDR3 is TGCGCCAGCAGCTTGGCCCCGCGGGAAAGCAATCAGCCCCAGCATTTT.

The CDR3 region is CASSFPGLHYEQYF. CDR3 in DNA: TGTGCCAGCAGCTTCCCGGGACTACACTACGAGCAGTACTTC. This chain joins TRBV5-5 and TRBJ2-7; the match to TRBD2 covers 7 bases. The CDR3 sequence is 14 residues long. Germline V CDR1 and CDR2: SGHKS, YYEKEE (reference sequence). V dropped 2 bases and J dropped 3; count of bases not matched to a gene: 5.

The rearrangement uses TRBV19 and TRBJ2-7; TRBD1 might be the D (5 bases). V lost 3 bases, J lost 3 bases, and 9 bases lay in between. Germline V CDR1 and CDR2: LNHDA, SQIVND (reference sequence). This CDR3 has 13 amino acids. The CDR3 reads CASSMAGNYEQYF. The CDR3 coding sequence is TGTGCCAGTAGTATGGCAGGGAACTACGAGCAGTACTTC.

The chain recombines TRBV7-6 with TRBJ2-3; 9 bases are a match to TRBD1. The germline V gene encodes CDR1 SGHVS and CDR2 FNYEAQ. The V and J ends lost 5 bases and 3 bases, in that order; junction bases with no gene match: 6. The CDR3 runs 15 residues. As DNA, the CDR3 is TGTGCCAGCAGCCAATGGACAGGGGAGACAGATACGCAGTATTTT. The encoded protein is CASSQWTGETDTQYF.